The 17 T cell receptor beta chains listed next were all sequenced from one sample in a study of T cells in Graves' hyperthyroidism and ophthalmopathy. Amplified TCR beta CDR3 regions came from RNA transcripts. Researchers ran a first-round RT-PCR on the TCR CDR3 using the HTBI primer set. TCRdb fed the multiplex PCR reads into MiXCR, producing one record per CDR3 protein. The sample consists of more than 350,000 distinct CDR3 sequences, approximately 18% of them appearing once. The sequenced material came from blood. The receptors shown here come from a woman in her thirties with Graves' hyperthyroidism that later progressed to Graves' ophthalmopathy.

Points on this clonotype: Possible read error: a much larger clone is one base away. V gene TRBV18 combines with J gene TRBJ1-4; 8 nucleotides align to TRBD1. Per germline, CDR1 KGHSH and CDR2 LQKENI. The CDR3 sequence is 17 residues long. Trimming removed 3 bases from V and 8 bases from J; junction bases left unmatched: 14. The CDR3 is CASSPFRGTGGGEKLFF. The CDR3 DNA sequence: TGTGCCAGCTCACCTTTCCGCGGAACAGGGGGGGGAGAAAAACTGTTTTTT.

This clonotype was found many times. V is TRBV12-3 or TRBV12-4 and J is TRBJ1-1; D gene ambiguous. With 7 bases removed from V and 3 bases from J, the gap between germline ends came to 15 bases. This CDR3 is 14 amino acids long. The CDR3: CASTLSRDHTEAFF. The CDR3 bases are TGTGCCAGCACCCTGAGCCGGGATCACACTGAAGCTTTCTTT.

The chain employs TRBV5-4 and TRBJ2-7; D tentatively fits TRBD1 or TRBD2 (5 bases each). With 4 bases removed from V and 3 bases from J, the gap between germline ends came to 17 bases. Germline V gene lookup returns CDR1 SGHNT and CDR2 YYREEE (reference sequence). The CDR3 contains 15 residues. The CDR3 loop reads CASSPGRGRSYEQYF. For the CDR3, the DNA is TGTGCCAGCAGCCCTGGACGGGGACGAAGCTACGAGCAGTACTTC. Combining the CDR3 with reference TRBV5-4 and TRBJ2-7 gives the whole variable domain ETGVTQSPTHLIKTRGQQVTLRCSSQSGHNTVSWYQQALGQGPQFIFQYYREEENGRGNFPPRFSGLQFPNYSSELNVNALELDDSALYLCASSPGRGRSYEQYFGPGTRLTVT.

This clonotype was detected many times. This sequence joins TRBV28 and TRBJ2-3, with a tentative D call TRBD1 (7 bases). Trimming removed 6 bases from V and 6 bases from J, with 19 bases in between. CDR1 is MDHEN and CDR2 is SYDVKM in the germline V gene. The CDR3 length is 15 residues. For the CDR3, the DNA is TGTGCCAGCAGAGGGGGCGGGGCCCATGTTGATACGCAGTATTTT. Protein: CASRGGGAHVDTQYF.

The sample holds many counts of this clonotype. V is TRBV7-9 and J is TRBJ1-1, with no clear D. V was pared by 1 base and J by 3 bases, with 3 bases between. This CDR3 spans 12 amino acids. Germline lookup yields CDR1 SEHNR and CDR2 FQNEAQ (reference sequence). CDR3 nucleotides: TGTGCCAGCAGCTTAGATGACACTGAAGCTTTCTTT. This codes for CASSLDDTEAFF.

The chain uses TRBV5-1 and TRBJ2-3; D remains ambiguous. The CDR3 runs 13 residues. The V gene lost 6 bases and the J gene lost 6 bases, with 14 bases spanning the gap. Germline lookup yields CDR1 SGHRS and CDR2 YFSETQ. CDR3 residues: CASTSQDGDTQYF. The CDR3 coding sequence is TGCGCCAGCACGTCCCAAGATGGGGATACGCAGTATTTT.

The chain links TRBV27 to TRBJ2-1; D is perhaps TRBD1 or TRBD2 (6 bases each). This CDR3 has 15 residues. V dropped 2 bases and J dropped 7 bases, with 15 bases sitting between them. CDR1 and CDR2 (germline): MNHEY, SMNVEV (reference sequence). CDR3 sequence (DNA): TGTGCCAGCAGTTTAATGGGGCAGGGGAGGAATGAGCAGTTCTTC. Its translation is CASSLMGQGRNEQFF.

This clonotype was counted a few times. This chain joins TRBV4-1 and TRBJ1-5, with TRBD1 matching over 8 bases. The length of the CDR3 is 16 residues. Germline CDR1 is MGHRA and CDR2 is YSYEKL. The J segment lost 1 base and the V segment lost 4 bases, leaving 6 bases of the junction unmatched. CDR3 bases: TGCGCCAGCAGCCCGACAGGGGTCGGGAGCAATCAGCCCCAGCATTTT. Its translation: CASSPTGVGSNQPQHF.

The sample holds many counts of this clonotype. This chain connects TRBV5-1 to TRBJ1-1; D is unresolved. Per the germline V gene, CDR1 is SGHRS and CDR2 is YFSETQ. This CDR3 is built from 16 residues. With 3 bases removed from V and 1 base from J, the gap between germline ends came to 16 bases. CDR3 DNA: TGCGCCAGCAGCTACCGACAATTGGGAGCGAACACTGAAGCTTTCTTT. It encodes CASSYRQLGANTEAFF.

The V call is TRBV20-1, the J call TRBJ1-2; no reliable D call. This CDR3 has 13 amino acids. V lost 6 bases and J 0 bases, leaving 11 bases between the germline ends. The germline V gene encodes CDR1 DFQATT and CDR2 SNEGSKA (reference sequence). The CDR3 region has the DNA TGCAGTGCCACAAACATAGCTAACTATGGCTACACCTTC. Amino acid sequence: CSATNIANYGYTF.

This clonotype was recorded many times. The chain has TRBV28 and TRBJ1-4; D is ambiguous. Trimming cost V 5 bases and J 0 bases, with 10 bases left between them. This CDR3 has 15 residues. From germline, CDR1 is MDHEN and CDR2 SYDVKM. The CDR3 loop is CASSRVGATNEKLFF. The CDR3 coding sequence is TGTGCCAGCAGTCGTGTCGGGGCAACTAATGAAAAACTGTTTTTT.

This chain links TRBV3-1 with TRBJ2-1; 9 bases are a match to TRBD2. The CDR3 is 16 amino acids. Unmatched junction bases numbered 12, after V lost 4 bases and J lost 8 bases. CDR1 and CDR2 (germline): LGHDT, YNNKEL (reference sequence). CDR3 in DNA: TGTGCCAGCAGCCTGCAAATCGGACTAGCGAGCCATGAGCAGTTCTTC. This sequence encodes CASSLQIGLASHEQFF.

The CDR3 region is CASSFDLPLSNTEAFF. The DNA of the CDR3 is TGTGCCAGCAGTTTTGACCTGCCATTATCGAACACTGAAGCTTTCTTT. The rearrangement links TRBV28 to TRBJ1-1; D is undetermined. Trimming pared 3 bases from V and 1 base from J, leaving 15 bases between. Per the germline V gene, CDR1 is MDHEN and CDR2 is SYDVKM. The CDR3 runs 16 residues.

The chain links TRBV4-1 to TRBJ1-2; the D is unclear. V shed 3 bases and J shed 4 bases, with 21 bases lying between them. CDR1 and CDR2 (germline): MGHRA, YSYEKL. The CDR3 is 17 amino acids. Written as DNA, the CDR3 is TGCGCCAGCAGCCAGTTAATTCATAGAAAATTTTTCTATGGCTACACCTTC. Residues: CASSQLIHRKFFYGYTF.

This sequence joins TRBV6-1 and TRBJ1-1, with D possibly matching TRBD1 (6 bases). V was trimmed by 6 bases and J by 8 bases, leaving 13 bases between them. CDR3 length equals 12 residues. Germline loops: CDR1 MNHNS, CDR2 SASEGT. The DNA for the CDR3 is TGTGCCAGCAGACCCATCGACAGGGAAGCTTTCTTT. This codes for CASRPIDREAFF.

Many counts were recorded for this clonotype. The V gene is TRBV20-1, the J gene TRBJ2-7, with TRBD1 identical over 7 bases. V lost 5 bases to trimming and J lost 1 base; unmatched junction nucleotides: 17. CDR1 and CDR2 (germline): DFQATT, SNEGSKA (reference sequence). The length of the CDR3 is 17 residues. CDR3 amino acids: CSAEGAQGVDPSYEQYF. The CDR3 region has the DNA TGCAGTGCTGAAGGCGCCCAGGGGGTAGATCCTTCCTACGAGCAGTACTTC.

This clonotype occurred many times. The CDR3 nucleotides are TGTGCCAGCAGCTTATCTCCAAATGAGCAGTTCTTC. Residues: CASSLSPNEQFF. The genes are TRBV11-3 and TRBJ2-1; D not resolved. Germline assignment: CDR1 SGHNT and CDR2 YENEEA. The CDR3 loop spans 12 amino acids. V lost 2 bases, J lost 7 bases, and 6 bases lay in between. Filled out from reference TRBV11-3 and TRBJ2-1, the complete variable domain reads EAGVVQSPRYKIIEKKQPVAFWCNPISGHNTLYWYLQNLGQGPELLIRYENEEAVDDSQLPKDRFSAERLKGVDSTLKIQPAELGDSAVYLCASSLSPNEQFFGPGTRLTVL.